Listed here is a single T cell receptor beta chain. Its target antigen remains unknown. Base quality data are lacking; no much larger clone is found one base away. The cohort comprised hundreds of healthy bone marrow donors. All cohort members were sampled while nominally healthy, although unrecorded immune exposures were likely present. The donor tested CMV seronegative, placing the donor among the 350 to 400 seronegative members of the cohort. Every donor gave a peripheral blood sample, and the peripheral blood mononuclear cells from that sample were used for TCR beta sequencing. The Qiagen DNeasy Blood Extraction Kit was used to extract genomic DNA from the blood cell samples. Trimmed from V: 10 bases; trimmed from J: 0 bases; junction bases lacking a gene match: 8. Via the germline V gene, CDR1 is MNHNS and CDR2 SASEGT. The CDR3 sequence holds 14 residues, the cysteine and phenylalanine included. Just the 42-base CDR3 DNA is kept, in frame starting at base 1.

This sample is drawn from a study of cytomegalovirus exposure and HLA in healthy donors (dated 2017 in TCRdb). Turning to the overall study: An earlier analysis of about 530 of the donors reported 250 to 300 Gb of sequence data and 95 million to 120 million unique TCR beta sequences obtained from about 180 million T cells. Typing coverage varied by locus: about 629-640 donors for A, B, C, DRB1 and DQB1; approximately 500 for DQA1; around 570 for DPA1; roughly 470 for DPB1. Both class I and class II loci were covered by HLA typing, at four-digit resolution. Donor age, sex, ethnicity and CMV serostatus were compiled together with the repertoire data. In the later analysis, no new phenotypic data were used to find candidate immune exposures; instead, reliance was placed on TCR beta sequences and their occurrence across donors. Approximately 330 gigabases of sequencing data and around 80 million unique TCR sequences made up an early release that covered several hundred HLA-typed donors. Across roughly 420 genotyped donors of the cohort, an average of roughly 200,000 unique TCR beta nucleotide sequences per donor were sequenced, and roughly 17% of those sequences were non-productive. All discovery cohort repertoires had been generated on a single sequencing platform. To decide whether each TCR beta V gene segment behaved as functional or pseudogenic, an earlier analysis of 587 of the donors relied on high-throughput TCR beta sequencing. The study profiled the T cell repertoires of about 640 subjects by immunosequencing and related them to cytomegalovirus serostatus. Of the 398 genotyped donors, approximately 80% fell in the genetic ancestry cluster associated with self-reported Caucasian donors. Along with the approximately 650-subject first cohort, a separate validation cohort of over a hundred different subjects was used. The study aimed to test whether signatures of past pathogen exposure could be identified by cataloging public T cell receptors. To predict cytomegalovirus infection status, the study brought together high-throughput TCR immunosequencing, statistical association of individual TCRs with disease status, and machine learning. In a later genetic analysis, genome-wide SNP genotypes for about three fifths of the roughly 670 donors were used, and that subset was treated as a discovery cohort. A later analysis re-examined previously published TCR beta repertoires from around 670 donors and added high-resolution HLA genotyping to investigate patterns of TCR occurrence. Because of strong linkage in the cohort, five DR-DQ haplotypes were treated as single units for association and clustering. The paper as a whole reports these results and caveats: An association between a missense DCLRE1C variant and V-gene and J-gene trimming of TCR beta chains was found in a later genetic analysis and replicated in an independent cohort. Correlated functional status among segregating V segments might be attributable to linkage disequilibrium, but an unknown experimental factor could not be ruled out. In a later analysis, some 17,000 TCR beta sequences were associated with specific HLA alleles at a false discovery rate of 0.05. Most TCR sequences were observed very rarely across donors, whereas some public TCRs were present in many individuals. Immune exposure information for the cohort was limited to CMV serostatus. In vitro tests confirmed that a few of the cytomegalovirus-associated TCR beta chains recognize cytomegalovirus antigens. Because some donors lacked HLA typing at each locus, the association tests relied only on the typed subset. A cluster of highly shared sequence variants was judged likely to represent a technical artifact of the sequencing pipeline. The authors suggested that the approach could potentially be extended to other disease states and immunological phenotypes. The cohort was sequenced for TCR beta chains only, and without alpha or paired-chain data the features that could be detected were limited. In the study, some 160 TCR beta chains were listed as associated with cytomegalovirus. In an earlier analysis of 587 of the donors, most TCR beta V segments appeared in productive rearrangements about 90% or about 30% of the time, broadly matching IMGT annotations. Several of the top co-occurrence clusters appeared to be linked to parvovirus B19, influenza, CMV and Epstein-Barr virus, according to a later analysis. Compared with equally common non-associated chains, HLA-associated TCR beta chains in a later analysis were more clonally expanded and had lower generation probabilities. According to a later analysis, most CMV-associated TCR beta chains appeared to be HLA-restricted, and the HLA associations seemed to be driven largely by CMV exposure. A further reported finding was that TCR beta sequences accurately predicted the HLA-A and HLA-B alleles for most subjects in the first cohort. In a later analysis, TCR association rates were found to vary across HLA loci, with the most associated TCRs seen for DRB1 alleles and the fewest for HLA-C alleles. A later genetic analysis reported fewer N-insertions in productive TCRs among donors in an Asian-associated ancestry cluster than the roughly 620-donor mean. In both the original and validation cohorts, the classifier was reported to diagnose cytomegalovirus status with high specificity and sensitivity. Strong co-occurrence of HLA alleles, especially DR and DQ, made assigning TCR associations to individual alleles difficult. Roughly uniform sequencing depth across donors was assumed in presence/absence analyses, although this assumption may not hold. Some IMGT-functional V segments, including TRBV6-2 and TRBV6-3, could not be distinguished by the 87-base-pair reads and were therefore excluded. Fewer than 20 rarely observed V segments, including chromosome 9 orphons, were excluded from the earlier analysis of a few hundred of the donors because counts were too low.

The receptor library was made with the immunoSEQ multiplex PCR assay. For the multiplex PCR, a mixture combining 60 forward primers for TCR Vbeta segments and 13 reverse primers for TCR Jbeta segments was used. The CDR3 region of rearranged TCR beta genes was amplified from genomic DNA by a multiplex PCR assay. The Illumina HiSeq System was used to sequence the amplified TCR beta libraries as 87-base-pair reads. In the authors' own workflow: In a later analysis, tens of millions of unique TCR beta chains were counted across the 500 to 850 repertoires, and approximately 11 million of these chains were shared by at least two donors. To remove PCR and sequencing errors, raw reads were error-corrected and collapsed into unique sequences using a nearest-neighbor algorithm that merged closely related sequences. Alignment of CDR3 sequences to IMGT reference sequences was used to assign V, D and J gene segments. For a sequence to be retained, a match of at least six nucleotides was required to both a V gene segment and a J gene segment. A rearrangement counted as productive if the CDR3 had no stop codons and remained in frame with V and J, and every other rearrangement counted as non-productive. Following IMGT convention, CDR3 was defined as the stretch from the second conserved V-encoded cysteine to the conserved J-encoded phenylalanine. In an earlier analysis of around 600 of the donors, sequences lacking an unambiguous match to a single V gene segment were excluded. In an earlier analysis of a few hundred of the donors, V segments were called functional above 56.7% productive rearrangements and were called segregating when the between-donor standard deviation exceeded 5%. A statistical classification framework was built to diagnose cytomegalovirus status from the catalog of TCR beta chain sequences. V and J gene assignment, in a later analysis, came from comparing TCR nucleotide sequences with IMGT/GENE-DB human TR gene sequences. The TCRdist pipeline was used in a later analysis to assign CDR3 sequences and most-parsimonious VDJ recombination scenarios. In a later analysis, every TCR beta chain was defined by the combination of its CDR3 amino acid sequence and its V-gene family, and reads without a unique V-gene family were dropped. To address suspected cross-contamination and a sequencing artifact, a later analysis removed several hundred highly shared, low-generation-probability nucleotide sequences. In a later analysis, a clonal expansion index was calculated for each public chain from normalized within-repertoire ranks of inferred template counts. A later analysis computed generation probabilities with a VDJ recombination model fitted to out-of-frame rearrangements, and checked the results against IGoR. In a later analysis, hypergeometric tests were used to score TCR-TCR, TCR-HLA and TCR-CMV co-occurrence, with a repertoire-size bias correction applied to TCR pairs. A later analysis estimated false discovery rates by permuting HLA or CMV assignments 20 times. In a later analysis, co-occurring TCRs were grouped with DBSCAN, and TCRdist sequence similarity was added when clustering was performed within HLA-allele-positive subsets. For co-occurrence clustering, repertoires with fewer than 30,000 or more than 120,000 public chains were excluded, along with 5 or 6 repertoires with anomalous nucleotide sharing. Held by TCRdb, this immuneACCESS table contains in-frame sequences only and omits some clones. Under half of the omission traces to an unresolved V gene where checked; the cause of the rest is unknown. That table is the source of V, J and clone size, and D and trimming were worked out from the DNA. The sample data list about 140,000 clones, and nearly 80% of these were observed just once. The ten top clones hold 1.1% of the sample.

The receptor comes from a male donor in good health and CMV-seronegative. The chain is encoded by TRBV6-1 joined to TRBJ2-7; TRBD1 agrees with 8 junctional bases. Sequencing used PBMCs. The DNA sequence is as follows: TGTGCCATCGACAGGGGTTTGGGCTCCTACGAGCAGTACTTC. Its coded protein is CAIDRGLGSYEQYF.